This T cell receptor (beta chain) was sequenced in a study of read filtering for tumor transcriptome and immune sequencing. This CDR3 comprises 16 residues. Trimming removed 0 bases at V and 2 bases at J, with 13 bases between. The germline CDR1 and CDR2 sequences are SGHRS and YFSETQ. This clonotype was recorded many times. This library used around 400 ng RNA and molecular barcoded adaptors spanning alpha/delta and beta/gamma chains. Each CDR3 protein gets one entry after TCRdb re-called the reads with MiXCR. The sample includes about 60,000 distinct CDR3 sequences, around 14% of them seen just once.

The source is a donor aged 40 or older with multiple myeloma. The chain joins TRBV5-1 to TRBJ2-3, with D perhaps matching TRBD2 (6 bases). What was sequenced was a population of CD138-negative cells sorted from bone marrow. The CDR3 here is CASSLAGLTTTDTQYF. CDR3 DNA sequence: TGCGCCAGCAGCTTGGCCGGACTAACGACCACAGATACGCAGTATTTT.